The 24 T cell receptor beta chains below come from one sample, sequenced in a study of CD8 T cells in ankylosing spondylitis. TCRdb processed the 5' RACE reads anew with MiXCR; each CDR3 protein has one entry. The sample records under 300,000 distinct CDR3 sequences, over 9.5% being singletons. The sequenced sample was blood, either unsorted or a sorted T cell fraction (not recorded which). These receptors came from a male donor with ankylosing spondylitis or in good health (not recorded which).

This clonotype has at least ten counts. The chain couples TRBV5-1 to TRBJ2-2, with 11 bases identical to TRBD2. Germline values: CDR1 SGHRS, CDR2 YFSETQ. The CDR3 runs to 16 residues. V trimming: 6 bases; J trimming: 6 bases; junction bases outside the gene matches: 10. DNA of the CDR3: TGCGCCAGCACTCCGGGAGGGACTAGCGGATCCGGGGAGCTGTTTTTT. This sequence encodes CASTPGGTSGSGELFF. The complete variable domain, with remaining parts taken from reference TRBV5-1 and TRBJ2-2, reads KAGVTQTPRYLIKTRGQQVTLSCSPISGHRSVSWYQQTPGQGLQFLFEYFSETQRNKGNFPGRFSGRQFSNSRSEMNVSTLELGDSALYLCASTPGGTSGSGELFFGEGSRLTVL.

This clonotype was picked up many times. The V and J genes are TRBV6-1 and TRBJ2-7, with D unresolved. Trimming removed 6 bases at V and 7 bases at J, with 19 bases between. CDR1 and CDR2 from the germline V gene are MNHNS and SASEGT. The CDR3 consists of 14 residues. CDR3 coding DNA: TGTGCCAGCAGAAAAGGGTATGAGATGGAGGAGCAGTACTTC. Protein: CASRKGYEMEEQYF.

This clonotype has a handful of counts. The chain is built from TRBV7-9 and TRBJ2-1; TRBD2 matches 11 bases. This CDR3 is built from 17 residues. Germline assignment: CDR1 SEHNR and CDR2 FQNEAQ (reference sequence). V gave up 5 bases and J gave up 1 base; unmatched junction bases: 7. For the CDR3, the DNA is TGTGCCAGCAGCGCCCCGACTAGCGGGATATCCTACAATGAGCAGTTCTTC. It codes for CASSAPTSGISYNEQFF.

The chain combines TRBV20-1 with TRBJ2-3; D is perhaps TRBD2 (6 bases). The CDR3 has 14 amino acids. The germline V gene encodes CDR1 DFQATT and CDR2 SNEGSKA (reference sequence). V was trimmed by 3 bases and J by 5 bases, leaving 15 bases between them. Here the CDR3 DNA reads TGCAGTGCTAGGGAACCGGGACTCAGAGATACGCAGTATTTT. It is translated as CSAREPGLRDTQYF.

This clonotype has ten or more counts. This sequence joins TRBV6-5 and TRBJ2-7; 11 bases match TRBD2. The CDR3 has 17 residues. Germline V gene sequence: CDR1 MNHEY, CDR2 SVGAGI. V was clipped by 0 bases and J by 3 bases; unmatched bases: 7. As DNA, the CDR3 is TGTGCCAGCAGTTACTCTTCCACGGGACTAGCGGACTACGAGCAGTACTTC. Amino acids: CASSYSSTGLADYEQYF.

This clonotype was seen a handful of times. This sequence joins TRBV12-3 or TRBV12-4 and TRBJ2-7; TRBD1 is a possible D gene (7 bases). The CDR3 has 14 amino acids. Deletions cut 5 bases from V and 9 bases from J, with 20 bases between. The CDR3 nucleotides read TGTGCCAGCAGTCCACCCGGACAGGCGCGGGGGCAGTACTTC. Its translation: CASSPPGQARGQYF.

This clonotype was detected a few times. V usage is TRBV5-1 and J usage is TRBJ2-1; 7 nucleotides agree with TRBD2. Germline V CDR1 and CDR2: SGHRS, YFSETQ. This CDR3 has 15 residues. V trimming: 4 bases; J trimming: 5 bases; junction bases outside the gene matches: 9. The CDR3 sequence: CASSPGGTTNNEQFF. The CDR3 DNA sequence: TGCGCCAGCAGCCCTGGGGGGACTACCAACAATGAGCAGTTCTTC.

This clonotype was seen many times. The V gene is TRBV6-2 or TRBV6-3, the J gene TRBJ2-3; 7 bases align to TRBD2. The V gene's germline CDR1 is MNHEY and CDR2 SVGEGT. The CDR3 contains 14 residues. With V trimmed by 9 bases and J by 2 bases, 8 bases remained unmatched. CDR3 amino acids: CASTRTRFTDTQYF. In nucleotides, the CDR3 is TGTGCCAGTACCCGGACTAGGTTCACAGATACGCAGTATTTT.

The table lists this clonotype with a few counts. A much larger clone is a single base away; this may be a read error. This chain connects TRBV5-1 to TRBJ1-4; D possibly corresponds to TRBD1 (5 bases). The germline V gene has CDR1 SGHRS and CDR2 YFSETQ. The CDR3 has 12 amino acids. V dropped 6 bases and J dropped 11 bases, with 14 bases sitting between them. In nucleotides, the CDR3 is TGCGCCAGCAACGTCCAGGAGGGGAAACTGTTTTTT. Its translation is CASNVQEGKLFF.

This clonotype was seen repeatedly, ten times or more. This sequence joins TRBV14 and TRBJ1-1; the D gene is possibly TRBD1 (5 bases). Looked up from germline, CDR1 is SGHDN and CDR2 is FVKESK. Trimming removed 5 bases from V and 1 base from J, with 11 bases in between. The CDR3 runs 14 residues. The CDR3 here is CASSSTGSNTEAFF. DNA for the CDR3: TGTGCCAGCAGCAGCACAGGTTCGAACACTGAAGCTTTCTTT.

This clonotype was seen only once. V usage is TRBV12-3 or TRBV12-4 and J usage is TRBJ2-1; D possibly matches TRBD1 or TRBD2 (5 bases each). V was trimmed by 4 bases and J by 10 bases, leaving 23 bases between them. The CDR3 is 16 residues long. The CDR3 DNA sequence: TGTGCCAGCAGTTCCCCGGGACCTCCGACTTACAGGGAGCAGTTCTTC. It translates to CASSSPGPPTYREQFF.

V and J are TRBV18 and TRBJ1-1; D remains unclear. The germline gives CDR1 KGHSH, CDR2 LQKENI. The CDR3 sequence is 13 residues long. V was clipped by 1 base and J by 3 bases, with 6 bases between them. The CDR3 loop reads CASSPLKDTEAFF. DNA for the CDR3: TGTGCCAGCTCACCACTAAAGGACACTGAAGCTTTCTTT.

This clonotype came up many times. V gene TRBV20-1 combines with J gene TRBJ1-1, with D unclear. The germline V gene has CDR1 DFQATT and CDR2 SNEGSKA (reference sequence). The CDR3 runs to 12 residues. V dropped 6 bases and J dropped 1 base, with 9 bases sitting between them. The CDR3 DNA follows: TGCAGTGCCAAGGACGGGAACACTGAAGCTTTCTTT. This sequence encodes CSAKDGNTEAFF.

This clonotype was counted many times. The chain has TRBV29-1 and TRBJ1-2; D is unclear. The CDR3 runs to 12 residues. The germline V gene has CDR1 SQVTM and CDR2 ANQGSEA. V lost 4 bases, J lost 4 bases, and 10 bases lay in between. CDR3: CSVGITSYGYTF. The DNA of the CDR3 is TGCAGCGTTGGTATCACGTCCTATGGCTACACCTTC.

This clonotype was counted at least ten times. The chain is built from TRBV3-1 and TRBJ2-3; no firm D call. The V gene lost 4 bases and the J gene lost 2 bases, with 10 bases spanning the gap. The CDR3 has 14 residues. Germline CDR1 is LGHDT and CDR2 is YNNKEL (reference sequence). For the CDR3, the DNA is TGTGCCAGCAGCCCCTCTGGGTACACAGATACGCAGTATTTT. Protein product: CASSPSGYTDTQYF.

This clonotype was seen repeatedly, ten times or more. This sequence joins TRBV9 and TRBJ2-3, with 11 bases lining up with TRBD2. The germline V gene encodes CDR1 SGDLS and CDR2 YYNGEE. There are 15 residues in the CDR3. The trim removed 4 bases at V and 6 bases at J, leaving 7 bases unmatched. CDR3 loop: CASSPLAGGGDTQYF. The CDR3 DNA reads TGTGCCAGCAGCCCCCTAGCGGGGGGAGGGGATACGCAGTATTTT.

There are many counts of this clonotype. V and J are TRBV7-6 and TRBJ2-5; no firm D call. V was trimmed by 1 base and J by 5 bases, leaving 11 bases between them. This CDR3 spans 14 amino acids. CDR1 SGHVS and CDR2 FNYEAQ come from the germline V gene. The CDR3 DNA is TGTGCCAGCAGCTTAGGACTCCCGAGGGAGACCCAGTACTTC. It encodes CASSLGLPRETQYF.

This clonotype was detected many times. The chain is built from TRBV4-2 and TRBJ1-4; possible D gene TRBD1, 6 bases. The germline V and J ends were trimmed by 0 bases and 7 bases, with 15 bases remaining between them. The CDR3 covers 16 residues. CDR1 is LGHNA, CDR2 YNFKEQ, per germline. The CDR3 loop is CASSQEVFQGREKLFF. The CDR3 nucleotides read TGTGCCAGCAGCCAAGAGGTCTTCCAGGGGCGTGAAAAACTGTTTTTT.

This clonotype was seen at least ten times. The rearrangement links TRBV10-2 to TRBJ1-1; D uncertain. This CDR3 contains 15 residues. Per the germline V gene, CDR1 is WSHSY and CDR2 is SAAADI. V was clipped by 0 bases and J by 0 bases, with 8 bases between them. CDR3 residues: CASSESNRMNTEAFF. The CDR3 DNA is TGCGCCAGCAGTGAGTCGAACCGAATGAACACTGAAGCTTTCTTT.

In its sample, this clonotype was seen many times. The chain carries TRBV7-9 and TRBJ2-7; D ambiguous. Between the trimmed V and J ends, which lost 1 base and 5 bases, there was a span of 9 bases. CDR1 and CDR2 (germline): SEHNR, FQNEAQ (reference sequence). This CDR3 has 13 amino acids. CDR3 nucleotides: TGTGCCAGCAGCTTAGACGAGCTCCACGAGCAGTACTTC. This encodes CASSLDELHEQYF.

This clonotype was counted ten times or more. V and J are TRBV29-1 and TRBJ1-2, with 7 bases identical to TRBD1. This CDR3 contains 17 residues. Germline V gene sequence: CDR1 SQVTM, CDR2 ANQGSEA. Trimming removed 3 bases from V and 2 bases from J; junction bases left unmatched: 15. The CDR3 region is CSVDPKARQGGNYGYTF. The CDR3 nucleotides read TGCAGCGTTGACCCCAAGGCAAGACAGGGCGGGAACTATGGCTACACCTTC.

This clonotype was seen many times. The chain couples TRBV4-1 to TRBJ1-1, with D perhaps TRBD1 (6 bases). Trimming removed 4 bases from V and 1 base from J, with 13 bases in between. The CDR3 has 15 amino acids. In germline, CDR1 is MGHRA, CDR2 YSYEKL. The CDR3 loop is CASSLLGTQNTEAFF. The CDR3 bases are TGCGCCAGCAGCCTCCTAGGGACACAGAACACTGAAGCTTTCTTT.

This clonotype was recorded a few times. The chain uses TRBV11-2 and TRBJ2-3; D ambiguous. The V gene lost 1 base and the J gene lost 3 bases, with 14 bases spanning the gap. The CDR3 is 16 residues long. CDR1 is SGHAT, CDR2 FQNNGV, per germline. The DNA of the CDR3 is TGTGCCAGCAGCTTAGTGCGGTTAGCTAGTACAGATACGCAGTATTTT. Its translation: CASSLVRLASTDTQYF. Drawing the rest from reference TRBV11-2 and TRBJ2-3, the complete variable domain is EAGVAQSPRYKIIEKRQSVAFWCNPISGHATLYWYQQILGQGPKLLIQFQNNGVVDDSQLPKDRFSAERLKGVDSTLKIQPAKLEDSAVYLCASSLVRLASTDTQYFGPGTRLTVL.

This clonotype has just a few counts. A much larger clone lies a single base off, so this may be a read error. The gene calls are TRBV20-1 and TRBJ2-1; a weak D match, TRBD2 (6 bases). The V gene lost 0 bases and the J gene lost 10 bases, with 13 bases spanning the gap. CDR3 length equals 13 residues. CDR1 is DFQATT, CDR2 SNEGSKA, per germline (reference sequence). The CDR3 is CSARDLANGEQFF. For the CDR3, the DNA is TGCAGTGCTAGAGATCTAGCGAACGGAGAGCAGTTCTTC.